What follows are 15 T cell receptor beta chains derived from one specimen sequenced in a study of blood T cells in healthy people across ages. Using a J-beta primer mix together with a sample-barcoded 5' primer, a second PCR was run for roughly 6 to 11 cycles. MiXCR, applied by TCRdb to the 5' RACE reads, yields one record per CDR3 protein. The data contain around 1,000,000 distinct CDR3 sequences, 20% to 25% of them singletons. This same sample was also taken into another study, of T cells of mothers and their children.

The sequencing sample was made of blood. Every receptor here comes from a girl between 2 and 10 years old in good health.

The chain is built from TRBV28 and TRBJ2-5; D possibly matches TRBD1 or TRBD2 (5 bases each). The germline V and J ends were trimmed by 3 bases and 0 bases, with 11 bases remaining between them. This CDR3 has 15 residues. CDR1 is MDHEN and CDR2 is SYDVKM in the germline V gene. The DNA of the CDR3 is TGTGCCAGCAGTTTTGCCGGGGCCAACCAAGAGACCCAGTACTTC. Amino acids: CASSFAGANQETQYF.

This clonotype came up once. Relative to the germline gene, one junction end is altered; a read error may explain this. The genes are TRBV15 and TRBJ2-1, with D unresolved. This CDR3 contains 14 residues. Germline CDR1 is LNHNV and CDR2 is YYDKDF (reference sequence). In DNA form, the CDR3 reads TGTGCCACCCGCAGAGTAACCTCGAACAATGAGCAGTTCTTC. Amino acid sequence: CATRRVTSNNEQFF.

This clonotype was seen a few times. This may come from a read error, since a much larger clone is one base off. The genes are TRBV7-9 and TRBJ2-6, with no clear D. Germline CDR1 is SEHNR and CDR2 is FQNEAQ (reference sequence). The CDR3 has 14 amino acids. The CDR3 bases are TGTGCCTGCAGGAACAGCCTAGGGGCCAACGTCCTGACTTTC. Protein: CACRNSLGANVLTF. Full variable domain (missing parts from reference TRBV7-9 and TRBJ2-6): DTGVSQNPRHKITKRGQNVTFRCDPISEHNRLYWYRQTLGQGPEFLTYFQNEAQLEKSRLLSDRFSAERPKGSFSTLEIQRTEQGDSAMYLCACRNSLGANVLTFGAGSRLTVL.

On this clonotype: This likely came from a read error, as a far larger clone is one base away. This chain links TRBV13 with TRBJ2-3; no firm D call. Germline CDR1 reads PRHDT; CDR2 reads FYEKMQ (reference sequence). The CDR3 loop spans 12 amino acids. The CDR3 sequence: CASSLGSDTLYF. CDR3 coding DNA: TGTGCCAGCAGCTTAGGGTCAGATACGCTGTATTTT.

The sample holds a few counts of this clonotype. V gene TRBV4-1 combines with J gene TRBJ2-5, with a tentative D call TRBD2 (6 bases). The CDR3 consists of 16 residues. The ends were cut back, 3 bases at V and 2 bases at J, with 16 bases in the middle. From germline, CDR1 is MGHRA and CDR2 YSYEKL. CDR3: CASSHPFRSGQETQYF. The DNA for the CDR3 is TGCGCCAGCAGCCACCCCTTTCGTAGCGGACAAGAGACCCAGTACTTC.

This chain links TRBV6-6 with TRBJ2-5; 9 bases agree with TRBD1. V gave up 7 bases and J gave up 2 bases; unmatched junction bases: 11. CDR1 and CDR2 from the germline V gene are MNHNY and SVGAGI (reference sequence). There are 16 residues in the CDR3. Written as DNA, the CDR3 is TGTGCCAGCACAAACCTGGGACAGGGTTTTCAAGAGACCCAGTACTTC. Translating gives CASTNLGQGFQETQYF.

This clonotype was recorded a few times. This chain connects TRBV12-3 or TRBV12-4 to TRBJ2-1, with TRBD2 matching 7 bases. The CDR3 runs to 14 residues. The V gene end was trimmed by 5 bases and the J gene end by 7 bases; junction bases not matched to a gene: 8. The CDR3 loop reads CASSPSREWNEQFF. The CDR3 DNA sequence: TGTGCCAGCAGTCCGTCGCGGGAGTGGAATGAGCAGTTCTTC.

The chain has TRBV18 and TRBJ2-5, with TRBD2 as a possible D gene (5 bases). The CDR3 contains 13 residues. Germline V CDR1 and CDR2: KGHSH, LQKENI. Trimming shortened V by 4 bases and J by 4 bases, and 10 bases separated the two germline ends. For the CDR3, the DNA is TGTGCCAGCTCACGGACTTCGGCAGAGACCCAGTACTTC. Translated: CASSRTSAETQYF.

The gene calls are TRBV11-3 and TRBJ2-5, with 10 bases that match TRBD2. Germline V gene data show CDR1 as SGHNT and CDR2 as YENEEA. The CDR3 is made up of 14 amino acids. V was clipped by 5 bases and J by 5 bases; unmatched bases: 5. The CDR3 spells CASSPNSGRETQYF. The CDR3 DNA is TGTGCCAGCAGCCCGAATAGCGGGAGGGAGACCCAGTACTTC.

This clonotype was counted between two and nine times. This sequence joins TRBV12-3 or TRBV12-4 and TRBJ2-7; 10 bases map to TRBD1. Germline trimming cut 6 bases from V and 3 bases from J; bases unmatched to any gene: 5. This CDR3 is 14 amino acids long. The CDR3, as DNA: TGTGCCAGCAGCGGACAGGGGGGCAACTACGAGCAGTACTTC. Protein: CASSGQGGNYEQYF.

The gene calls are TRBV7-6 and TRBJ2-1, with D hard to call. CDR1 SGHVS and CDR2 FNYEAQ come from the germline V gene. This CDR3 is built from 16 residues. The V gene lost 5 bases and the J gene lost 6 bases, with 20 bases spanning the gap. This CDR3 is CASSPTGSRKFNEQFF. The CDR3 bases are TGTGCCAGCAGCCCCACTGGCTCCAGGAAGTTCAATGAGCAGTTCTTC.

Only a few counts were recorded for this clonotype. J is TRBJ2-1 and V is TRBV5-1; unclear D gene. Between the trimmed V and J ends, which lost 4 bases and 5 bases, there was a span of 16 bases. The CDR3 is made up of 15 amino acids. Germline V gene sequence: CDR1 SGHRS, CDR2 YFSETQ. CDR3 nucleotides: TGCGCCAGCAGCCTCCTCGCGAGTGGGGACAATGAGCAGTTCTTC. Residues: CASSLLASGDNEQFF.

V gene TRBV10-3 combines with J gene TRBJ2-5; no definite D call. The end of the DNA fits TRBJ2-1 better, so the J call may be wrong. Germline V lookup: CDR1 ENHRY, CDR2 SYGVKD. This CDR3 is built from 11 residues. The DNA for the CDR3 is TGTGCCATCAGAACTCAGGATGAGCAGTTCTTC. Its translation: CAIRTQDEQFF.

The sample holds a few counts of this clonotype. This CDR3 reads CASSLADEKLFF. DNA for the CDR3: TGTGCCAGCAGTTTAGCGGATGAAAAACTGTTTTTT. The chain has TRBV12-3 or TRBV12-4 and TRBJ1-4; no clear D gene. The CDR3 is 12 residues long. V was clipped by 0 bases and J by 6 bases, with 2 bases between them.

The J gene is TRBJ2-2, the V gene TRBV5-1; D remains ambiguous. The CDR3 extends over 14 amino acids. CDR1 and CDR2 (germline): SGHRS, YFSETQ. Trimming cost V 3 bases and J 1 base, with 7 bases left between them. CDR3 protein: CASSWSRNTGELFF. Written as DNA, the CDR3 is TGCGCCAGCAGCTGGAGCAGGAACACCGGGGAGCTGTTTTTT.